This T cell receptor (beta chain) was identified during a study of CD8 T cells in Susac syndrome. CDR1 is GTSNPN, CDR2 SVGIG, per germline (reference sequence). This CDR3 region has 18 residues. The germline V and J ends were trimmed by 5 bases and 4 bases, with 29 bases remaining between them. The CD8+ and CD4+ T cells were negatively isolated, with the TEMRA cells enriched by FACS. RNA totalling roughly 0.45 to 1 ug underwent reverse transcription with random hexamers. Multiplex PCR with immunoSEQ amplified the TCR beta CDR3 across 54 Vbeta and 13 Jbeta. Via MiXCR, TCRdb re-called the immunoSEQ multiplex PCR reads, giving one row per CDR3 protein. Of roughly 400,000 distinct CDR3 sequences detected, approximately 85% appear once; the ten largest clones hold about 0.12%.

The V gene is TRBV30, the J gene TRBJ2-5; D is possibly TRBD2 (6 bases). The receptor was derived from a human donor with multiple sclerosis. Sequencing was done on a sample of CD8+ T cells from PBMCs. The CDR3 sequence is CAWEPFLGTSRGGETQYF. The DNA of the CDR3 is TGTGCCTGGGAACCCTTTCTAGGAACTAGCCGGGGAGGAGAGACCCAGTACTTC.